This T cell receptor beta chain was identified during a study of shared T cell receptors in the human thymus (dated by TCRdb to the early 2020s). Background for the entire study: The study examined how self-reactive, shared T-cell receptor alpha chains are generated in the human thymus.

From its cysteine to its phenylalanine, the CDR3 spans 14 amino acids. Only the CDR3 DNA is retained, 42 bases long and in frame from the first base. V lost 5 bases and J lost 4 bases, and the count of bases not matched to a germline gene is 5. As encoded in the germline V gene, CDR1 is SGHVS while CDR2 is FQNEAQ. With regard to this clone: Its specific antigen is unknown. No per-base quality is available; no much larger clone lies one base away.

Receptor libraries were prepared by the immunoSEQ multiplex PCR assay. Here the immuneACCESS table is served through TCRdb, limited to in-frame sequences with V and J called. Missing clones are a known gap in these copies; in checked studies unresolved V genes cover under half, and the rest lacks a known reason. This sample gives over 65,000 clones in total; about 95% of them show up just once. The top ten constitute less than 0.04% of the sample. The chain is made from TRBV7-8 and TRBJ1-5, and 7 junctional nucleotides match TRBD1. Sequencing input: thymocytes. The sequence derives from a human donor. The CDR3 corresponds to CASSKGASNQPQHF. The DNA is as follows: TGTGCCAGCAGCAAGGGGGCCTCTAATCAGCCCCAGCATTTT.